These T cell receptor beta chains were read from a single sample in a study of T cell responses to AZD1222 COVID-19 vaccine. Measured with immunoSEQ multiplex PCR; TCRdb has only the in-frame clones, and not every one. The top ten hold approximately 3.4% of the sample, which has around 130,000 clones, about 91% seen once. Sequencing used peripheral blood, obtained on day 0 of AZD1222 vaccination. The receptors derive from an adult in good health. The conserved cysteine and the conserved F or W are not part of the CDR3 here. Clone size is shown for a subset of rows, as once, few, many or a class of expanded clone.

cdr3_length: 9
clone_size: -
j_call: TRBJ1-2
v_call: TRBV5-4
cdr3_aa: AMSAAMRYT

cdr3_length: 12
clone_size: -
j_call: TRBJ1-6
v_call: TRBV7-2
cdr3_aa: ASARTGANSPLH

cdr3_length: 11
clone_size: -
j_call: TRBJ2-7
v_call: TRBV6-2/TRBV6-3
cdr3_aa: ASSYSLRLSPY

cdr3_length: 11
clone_size: few
j_call: TRBJ2-3
v_call: TRBV30
cdr3_aa: AWSVLDSDTQY

cdr3_length: 13
clone_size: -
j_call: TRBJ1-3
v_call: TRBV7-2
cdr3_aa: ASSQSGVSGNTIY

cdr3_length: 14
clone_size: -
j_call: TRBJ2-7
v_call: TRBV25-1
cdr3_aa: ASSEPQGSHSYEQY

cdr3_length: 12
clone_size: -
j_call: TRBJ2-7
v_call: TRBV19
cdr3_aa: ASKVASGPYEQY

cdr3_length: 15
clone_size: -
j_call: TRBJ1-3
v_call: TRBV18
cdr3_aa: ASSPPGTGGPGNTIY

cdr3_length: 15
clone_size: -
j_call: TRBJ1-6
v_call: TRBV27
cdr3_aa: ASRSNQVASYNSPLH

cdr3_length: 10
clone_size: -
j_call: TRBJ1-1
v_call: TRBV7-2
cdr3_aa: ASSSTFTEAF

cdr3_length: 16
clone_size: -
j_call: TRBJ1-2
v_call: TRBV7-9
cdr3_aa: ASSSLSIGQGFDYGYT

cdr3_length: 12
clone_size: -
j_call: TRBJ1-5
v_call: TRBV11-2
cdr3_aa: ASSLGERVGPQH

cdr3_length: 14
clone_size: few
j_call: TRBJ2-7
v_call: TRBV6-2/TRBV6-3
cdr3_aa: ASSYSTGGIPYEQY

cdr3_length: 12
clone_size: -
j_call: TRBJ2-2
v_call: TRBV4-1
cdr3_aa: ASAGLRNTGELF

cdr3_length: 12
clone_size: few
j_call: TRBJ1-5
v_call: TRBV30
cdr3_aa: AWSSTGVTQPQH

cdr3_length: 11
clone_size: -
j_call: TRBJ2-2
v_call: TRBV6-5
cdr3_aa: ASRPGWAGELF

cdr3_length: 14
clone_size: -
j_call: TRBJ2-1
v_call: TRBV5-5
cdr3_aa: ASSSLAQSSYNEQF

cdr3_length: 13
clone_size: -
j_call: TRBJ1-1
v_call: TRBV10-3
cdr3_aa: AISEWRATGFEAF

cdr3_length: 11
clone_size: -
j_call: TRBJ1-1
v_call: TRBV11-1
cdr3_aa: ASSLEGVGAPF

cdr3_length: 10
clone_size: -
j_call: TRBJ2-1
v_call: TRBV18
cdr3_aa: ASSGTGNEQF

cdr3_length: 13
clone_size: medium-sized
j_call: TRBJ1-1
v_call: TRBV7-9
cdr3_aa: ASSFRDFGEIGAF

cdr3_length: 14
clone_size: -
j_call: TRBJ2-3
v_call: TRBV5-1
cdr3_aa: ASSLYGTTTTDTQY

cdr3_length: 10
clone_size: -
j_call: TRBJ1-1
v_call: TRBV10-2
cdr3_aa: ASRGGTGEAF

cdr3_length: 10
clone_size: -
j_call: TRBJ1-6
v_call: TRBV28
cdr3_aa: ASSPLESPLH

cdr3_length: 14
clone_size: once
j_call: TRBJ1-2
v_call: TRBV6-6
cdr3_aa: ASSYFPGHTSYGYT

cdr3_length: 13
clone_size: -
j_call: TRBJ2-1
v_call: TRBV27
cdr3_aa: ASSFRQGFHNEQF

cdr3_length: 11
clone_size: medium-sized
j_call: TRBJ1-1
v_call: TRBV13
cdr3_aa: ASSFFRGIEAF

cdr3_length: 13
clone_size: once
j_call: TRBJ2-4
v_call: TRBV6-5
cdr3_aa: ASSYSEGRGNIQY

cdr3_length: 11
clone_size: -
j_call: TRBJ1-5
v_call: TRBV20-1
cdr3_aa: SASLPDLQPQH

cdr3_length: 13
clone_size: few
j_call: TRBJ2-7
v_call: TRBV28
cdr3_aa: ASSPSGAGANEQY

cdr3_length: 13
clone_size: few
j_call: TRBJ2-1
v_call: TRBV6-5
cdr3_aa: ASSSDSRSYNEQF

cdr3_length: 14
clone_size: -
j_call: TRBJ1-1
v_call: TRBV6-5
cdr3_aa: ASSYLRTGRVTEAF

cdr3_length: 16
clone_size: -
j_call: TRBJ2-1
v_call: TRBV7-6
cdr3_aa: ASTPASGRSSSYNEQF

cdr3_length: 13
clone_size: once
j_call: TRBJ2-5
v_call: TRBV4-1
cdr3_aa: ASSQEVAGMGTQY